This T cell receptor beta chain was sequenced in a study of cytomegalovirus exposure and HLA in healthy donors. The CDR3 spans 17 residues. Germline V CDR1 and CDR2: SEHNR, FQNEAQ (reference sequence). V lost 1 base to trimming and J lost 6 bases; unmatched junction nucleotides: 12. PCR amplification relied on 60 Vbeta primers (plus 13 Jbeta primers). TCRdb keeps only in-frame clones here, not all; method: immunoSEQ multiplex PCR. The sample shows 170,000 or so clones, roughly 78% of them seen only once. On this clone itself: Its cognate antigen is unknown.

General study results and limits: In terms of immune exposure information, only CMV serostatus was available.

The chain recombines TRBV7-9 with TRBJ1-5; 7 bases line up with TRBD1. Sequencing was performed on PBMCs. The clonotype was recovered from a boy younger than 18 in good health and CMV-seronegative. The chain's CDR3 is CASSLDRGYLRGQPQHF. As DNA, the CDR3 is TGTGCCAGCAGCTTAGACAGGGGATATCTCCGGGGTCAGCCCCAGCATTTT.